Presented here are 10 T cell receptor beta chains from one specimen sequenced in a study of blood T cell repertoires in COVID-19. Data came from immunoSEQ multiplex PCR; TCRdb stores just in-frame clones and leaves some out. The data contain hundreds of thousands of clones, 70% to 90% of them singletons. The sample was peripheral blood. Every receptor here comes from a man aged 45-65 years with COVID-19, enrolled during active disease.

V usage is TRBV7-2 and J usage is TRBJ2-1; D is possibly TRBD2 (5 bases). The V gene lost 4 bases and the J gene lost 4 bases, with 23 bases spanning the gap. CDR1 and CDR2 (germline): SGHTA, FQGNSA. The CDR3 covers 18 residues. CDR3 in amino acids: CASSWSGVGLRPYNEQFF. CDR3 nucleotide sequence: TGTGCCAGCAGCTGGAGCGGAGTGGGTCTACGGCCATACAATGAGCAGTTCTTC.

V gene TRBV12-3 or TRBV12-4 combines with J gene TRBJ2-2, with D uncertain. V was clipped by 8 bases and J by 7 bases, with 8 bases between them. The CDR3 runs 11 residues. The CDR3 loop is CASGRVGELFF. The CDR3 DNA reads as TGTGCCAGCGGCCGTGTCGGGGAGCTGTTTTTT.

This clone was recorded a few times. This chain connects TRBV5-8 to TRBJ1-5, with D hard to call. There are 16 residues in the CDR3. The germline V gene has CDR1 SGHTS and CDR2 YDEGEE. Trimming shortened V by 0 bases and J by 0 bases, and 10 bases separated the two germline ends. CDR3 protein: CASSLGSEYSNQPQHF. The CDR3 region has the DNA TGTGCCAGCAGCTTGGGTTCAGAATATAGCAATCAGCCCCAGCATTTT.

This CDR3 is CASSQDAGGFTEAFF. CDR3 sequence (DNA): TGCGCCAGCAGCCAAGATGCAGGGGGCTTCACTGAAGCTTTCTTT. The chain recombines TRBV4-3 with TRBJ1-1; 8 bases fit TRBD1. Per germline, CDR1 LGHNA and CDR2 YSLEER. This CDR3 is built from 15 residues. V trimming: 0 bases; J trimming: 4 bases; junction bases outside the gene matches: 4.

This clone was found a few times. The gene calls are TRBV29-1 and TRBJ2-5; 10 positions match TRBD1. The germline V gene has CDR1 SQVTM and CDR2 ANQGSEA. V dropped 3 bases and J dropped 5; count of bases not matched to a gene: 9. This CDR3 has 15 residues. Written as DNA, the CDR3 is TGCAGCGTTGAGAGGGACAGGGGCCGTAGTGAGACCCAGTACTTC. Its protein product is CSVERDRGRSETQYF. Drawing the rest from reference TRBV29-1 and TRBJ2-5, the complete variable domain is SAVISQKPSRDICQRGTSLTIQCQVDSQVTMMFWYRQQPGQSLTLIATANQGSEATYESGFVIDKFPISRPNLTFSTLTVSNMSPEDSSIYLCSVERDRGRSETQYFGPGTRLLVL.

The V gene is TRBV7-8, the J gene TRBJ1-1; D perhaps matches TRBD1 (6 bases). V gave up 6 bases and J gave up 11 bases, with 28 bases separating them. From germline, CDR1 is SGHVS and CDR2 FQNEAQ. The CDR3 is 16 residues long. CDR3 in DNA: TGTGCCAGCAGTCACACAACGGATCTGGCCCAGGGGCAGGCTTTCTTT. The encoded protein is CASSHTTDLAQGQAFF.

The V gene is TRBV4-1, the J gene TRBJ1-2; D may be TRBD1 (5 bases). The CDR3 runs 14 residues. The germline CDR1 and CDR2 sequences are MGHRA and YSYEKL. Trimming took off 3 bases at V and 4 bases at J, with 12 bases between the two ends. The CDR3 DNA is TGCGCCAGCAGCCACGCCGGGACTATCTATGGCTACACCTTC. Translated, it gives CASSHAGTIYGYTF.

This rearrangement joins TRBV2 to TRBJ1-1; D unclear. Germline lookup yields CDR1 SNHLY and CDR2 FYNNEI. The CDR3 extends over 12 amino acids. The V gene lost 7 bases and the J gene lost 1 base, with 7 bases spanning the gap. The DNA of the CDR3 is TGTGCCAGCACTTACTGGAACACTGAAGCTTTCTTT. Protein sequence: CASTYWNTEAFF.

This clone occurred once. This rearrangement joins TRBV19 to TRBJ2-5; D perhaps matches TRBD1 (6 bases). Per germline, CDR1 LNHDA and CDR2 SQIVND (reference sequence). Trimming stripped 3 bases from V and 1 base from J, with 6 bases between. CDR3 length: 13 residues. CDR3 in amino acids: CASSMDSQETQYF. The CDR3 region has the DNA TGTGCCAGTAGTATGGACAGCCAAGAGACCCAGTACTTC. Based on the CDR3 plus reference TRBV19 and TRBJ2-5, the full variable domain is DGGITQSPKYLFRKEGQNVTLSCEQNLNHDAMYWYRQDPGQGLRLIYYSQIVNDFQKGDIAEGYSVSREKKESFPLTVTSAQKNPTAFYLCASSMDSQETQYFGPGTRLLVL.

CDR3 nucleotides: TGTGCCAGCAGCCATGGGGACAGGCACGAGCAGTACTTC. Translation gives CASSHGDRHEQYF. The chain recombines TRBV7-3 with TRBJ2-7; TRBD1 agrees at 8 bases. There are 13 residues in the CDR3. Germline assignment: CDR1 SGHTA and CDR2 FQGTGA. The junction had 5 bases not matched to a gene; V was cut back by 5 bases and J by 5 bases.